This entry lists 19 T cell receptor beta chains sequenced from one sample in a study of cytomegalovirus exposure and HLA in healthy donors. Clones were read by immunoSEQ multiplex PCR, and TCRdb kept only the in-frame ones, dropping some. The table lists 300,000 to 350,000 clones, roughly 88% of them singletons. Sequenced input: PBMCs. These receptors originate from a man aged 30 to 39 in good health and CMV-seronegative.

The chain joins TRBV19 to TRBJ2-2; D is unresolved. Deletions cut 3 bases from V and 7 bases from J, with 6 bases between. This CDR3 is 12 amino acids long. Germline V gives CDR1 LNHDA, CDR2 SQIVND (reference sequence). Here the CDR3 DNA reads TGTGCCAGTAGTATTCTGTACGGGGAGCTGTTTTTT. Its protein is CASSILYGELFF.

This clone occurred once. This rearrangement joins TRBV18 to TRBJ1-1, with TRBD1 matching 9 bases. V lost 1 base, J lost 1 base, and 1 base stayed unmatched. This CDR3 has 15 amino acids. Germline CDR1 is KGHSH and CDR2 is LQKENI. CDR3 nucleotides: TGTGCCAGCTCACCACAGGGACAGGGGAACACTGAAGCTTTCTTT. Translated, it gives CASSPQGQGNTEAFF.

The CDR3, as DNA: TGTGCCAGCAGCTCGGGGCGGGGGGCATACAATGAGCAGTTCTTC. It codes for CASSSGRGAYNEQFF. The chain carries TRBV11-3 and TRBJ2-1, with 8 positions matching TRBD2. Germline V CDR1 and CDR2: SGHNT, YENEEA. This CDR3 comprises 15 residues. V shed 4 bases, J shed 4 bases, and the junction held 6 bases outside the gene matches.

The gene calls are TRBV19 and TRBJ2-3; D is possibly TRBD1 (5 bases). The CDR3 totals 19 residues. Germline lookup yields CDR1 LNHDA and CDR2 SQIVND (reference sequence). V lost 0 bases and J 1 base, leaving 20 bases between the germline ends. The CDR3 DNA sequence: TGTGCCAGTAGTATAGATTCTACTTTTAGGGGTATCGGCACAGATACGCAGTATTTT. It specifies CASSIDSTFRGIGTDTQYF.

The J gene is TRBJ1-6, the V gene TRBV25-1; TRBD1 matches at 10 bases. The V gene end was trimmed by 4 bases and the J gene end by 8 bases; junction bases not matched to a gene: 2. The CDR3 spans 14 residues. Germline CDR1 is MGHDK and CDR2 is SYGVNS. The CDR3 loop reads CASSGGQGYSPLHF. Here the CDR3 DNA reads TGTGCCAGCAGTGGGGGACAGGGGTATTCACCCCTCCACTTT.

The V and J genes are TRBV13 and TRBJ1-1; D call uncertain. Germline values: CDR1 PRHDT, CDR2 FYEKMQ (reference sequence). V was pared by 2 bases and J by 0 bases, with 7 bases between. The CDR3 consists of 14 residues. CDR3 DNA: TGTGCCAGCAGCTTATGGCAGATGAACACTGAAGCTTTCTTT. Translated, it gives CASSLWQMNTEAFF. Together with reference TRBV13 and TRBJ1-1, the CDR3 gives the full variable domain: AAGVIQSPRHLIKEKRETATLKCYPIPRHDTVYWYQQGPGQDPQFLISFYEKMQSDKGSIPDRFSAQQFSDYHSELNMSSLELGDSALYFCASSLWQMNTEAFFGQGTRLTVV.

The chain joins TRBV7-8 to TRBJ2-3, with D perhaps TRBD1 (5 bases). The germline V gene has CDR1 SGHVS and CDR2 FQNEAQ. Trimming shortened V by 5 bases and J by 0 bases, and 18 bases separated the two germline ends. This CDR3 has 17 residues. This CDR3 reads CASSRIDSAVSTDTQYF. In DNA, the CDR3 is TGTGCCAGCAGCCGTATCGACAGCGCTGTTAGCACAGATACGCAGTATTTT. The full variable domain, completed using reference TRBV7-8 and TRBJ2-3, is GAGVSQSPRYKVAKRGQDVALRCDPISGHVSLFWYQQALGQGPEFLTYFQNEAQLDKSGLPSDRFFAERPEGSVSTLKIQRTQQEDSAVYLCASSRIDSAVSTDTQYFGPGTRLTVL.

The chain employs TRBV10-1 and TRBJ2-7, with D maybe TRBD1 (5 bases). V was trimmed by 8 bases and J by 7 bases, leaving 12 bases between them. This CDR3 is built from 11 residues. From germline, CDR1 is WNHNN and CDR2 SYGVQD (reference sequence). CDR3 nucleotides: TGCGCCAGCGGGGAAGGGGATGAGCAGTACTTC. The encoded protein is CASGEGDEQYF.

The J gene is TRBJ1-4, the V gene TRBV2, with 8 bases that match TRBD1. Germline CDR1 is SNHLY and CDR2 is FYNNEI. Trimming cost V 9 bases and J 1 base; bases outside gene matches: 7. The CDR3 length is 15 residues. The CDR3 sequence: CASWLRGLTNEKLFF. CDR3 in DNA: TGTGCCAGTTGGCTCAGGGGGCTAACTAATGAAAAACTGTTTTTT.

This clone has only a few counts. This chain connects TRBV5-1 to TRBJ1-6, with 7 bases lining up with TRBD1. The V segment lost 2 bases and the J segment 7 bases; nucleotides outside the gene matches: 6. From germline, CDR1 is SGHRS and CDR2 YFSETQ. The CDR3 runs to 15 residues. The CDR3 reads CASSLEQGPNSPLHF. The CDR3 DNA follows: TGCGCCAGCAGCTTAGAACAGGGGCCGAATTCACCCCTCCACTTT.

This clone appeared a few times. V and J are TRBV7-9 and TRBJ1-2; maybe TRBD1 (5 bases). Per the germline V gene, CDR1 is SEHNR and CDR2 is FQNEAQ (reference sequence). Trimming removed 0 bases from V and 4 bases from J, with 9 bases in between. The CDR3 loop spans 14 amino acids. The CDR3 sequence: CASSLALQGYGYTF. In DNA form, the CDR3 reads TGTGCCAGCAGCTTAGCGCTCCAGGGCTATGGCTACACCTTC.

CDR3 nucleotide sequence: TGTGCCAGCAGCCCAGGGGGATTACCCCACGGTGAGCAGTTCTTC. Translating it yields CASSPGGLPHGEQFF. This chain links TRBV5-4 with TRBJ2-1, with TRBD1 identical over 7 bases. CDR1 and CDR2 from the germline V gene are SGHNT and YYREEE (reference sequence). V shed 4 bases and J 9 bases; nucleotides not matched to a gene: 13. The CDR3 runs 15 residues. The full variable domain, its missing parts supplied by reference TRBV5-4 and TRBJ2-1, is ETGVTQSPTHLIKTRGQQVTLRCSSQSGHNTVSWYQQALGQGPQFIFQYYREEENGRGNFPPRFSGLQFPNYSSELNVNALELDDSALYLCASSPGGLPHGEQFFGPGTRLTVL.

The chain has TRBV4-3 and TRBJ1-2; possible D gene TRBD1, 5 bases. Germline CDR1 and CDR2: LGHNA and YSLEER. The length of the CDR3 is 14 residues. Trimming removed 1 base from V and 4 bases from J, with 10 bases in between. CDR3 nucleotides: TGCGCCAGCAGCCAAGGGGGCAGGGCCTATGGCTACACCTTC. Translation: CASSQGGRAYGYTF.

This CDR3 is CASSWGPGGPAVQPQHF. The CDR3 DNA sequence: TGCGCCAGCAGTTGGGGTCCAGGGGGCCCGGCGGTTCAGCCCCAGCATTTT. This chain links TRBV5-1 with TRBJ1-5, with 8 positions matching TRBD1. CDR3 length equals 17 residues. CDR1 is SGHRS, CDR2 YFSETQ, per germline. The V segment lost 5 bases and the J segment 6 bases; nucleotides outside the gene matches: 16. The full variable domain, rest sourced from reference TRBV5-1 and TRBJ1-5, is KAGVTQTPRYLIKTRGQQVTLSCSPISGHRSVSWYQQTPGQGLQFLFEYFSETQRNKGNFPGRFSGRQFSNSRSEMNVSTLELGDSALYLCASSWGPGGPAVQPQHFGDGTRLSIL.

This chain joins TRBV9 and TRBJ2-7, with a possible D match to TRBD1 (5 bases). The germline V gene has CDR1 SGDLS and CDR2 YYNGEE. The CDR3 covers 14 residues. Trimming took off 3 bases at V and 2 bases at J, with 12 bases between the two ends. The DNA for the CDR3 is TGTGCCAGCAGCGCTACAGGCGGTACCTACGAGCAGTACTTC. It codes for CASSATGGTYEQYF.

The genes are TRBV4-1 and TRBJ2-5; no clear D gene. From germline, CDR1 is MGHRA and CDR2 YSYEKL. This CDR3 has 12 residues. With 2 bases removed from V and 5 bases from J, the gap between germline ends came to 6 bases. The chain's CDR3 is CASSQSRETQYF. CDR3 sequence (DNA): TGCGCCAGCAGCCAATCGCGGGAGACCCAGTACTTC.

Regarding this clone: Other DNA sequences in the same sample also yield this CDR3. The chain recombines TRBV7-9 with TRBJ1-1; TRBD1 matches at 7 bases. The CDR3 sequence is 14 residues long. CDR1 is SEHNR and CDR2 is FQNEAQ in the germline V gene (reference sequence). V dropped 5 bases and J dropped 1; count of bases not matched to a gene: 4. CDR3 sequence reads: CASSRRQGNTEAFF. CDR3 in DNA: TGTGCCAGCAGCCGAAGACAGGGGAACACTGAAGCTTTCTTT.

The J gene is TRBJ2-7, the V gene TRBV5-6; tentatively, D is TRBD1 (6 bases). The V end was cut by 5 bases, the J end by 3 bases, with 12 bases between. Germline V gives CDR1 SGHDT, CDR2 YYEEEE. The CDR3 is made up of 13 amino acids. The CDR3 loop is CASRQGWDYEQYF. In nucleotides, the CDR3 is TGTGCCAGCAGGCAGGGGTGGGACTACGAGCAGTACTTC.

The J gene is TRBJ2-4, the V gene TRBV18, with D hard to call. V dropped 6 bases and J dropped 3 bases, with 15 bases sitting between them. Germline CDR1 reads KGHSH; CDR2 reads LQKENI. The length of the CDR3 is 15 residues. CDR3: CASSPNYDGKNIQYF. For the CDR3, the DNA is TGTGCCAGCTCGCCAAACTATGATGGCAAAAACATTCAGTACTTC.